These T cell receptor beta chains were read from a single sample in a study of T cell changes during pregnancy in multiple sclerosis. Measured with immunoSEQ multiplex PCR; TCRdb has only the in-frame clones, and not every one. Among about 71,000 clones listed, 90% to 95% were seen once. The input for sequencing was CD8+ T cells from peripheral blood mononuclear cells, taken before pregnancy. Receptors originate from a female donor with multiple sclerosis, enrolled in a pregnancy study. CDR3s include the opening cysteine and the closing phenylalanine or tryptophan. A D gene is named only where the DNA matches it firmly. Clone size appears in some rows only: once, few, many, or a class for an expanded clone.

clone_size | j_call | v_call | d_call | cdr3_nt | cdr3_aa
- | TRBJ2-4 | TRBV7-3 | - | TGTGCCAGCAGCTTAGGTGGAGGAGACATTCAGTACTTC | CASSLGGGDIQYF
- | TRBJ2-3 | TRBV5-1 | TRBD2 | TGCGCCAGCAGCTCCCGACTAGCGGGGGACACAGATACGCAGTATTTT | CASSSRLAGDTDTQYF
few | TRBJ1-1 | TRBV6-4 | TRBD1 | TGTGCCAGCAGATCCCGGGACAGCACTGAAGCTTTCTTT | CASRSRDSTEAFF
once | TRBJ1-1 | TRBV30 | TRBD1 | TGTGCCTGGGCCGGGACAGGGATCACTGAAGCTTTCTTT | CAWAGTGITEAFF
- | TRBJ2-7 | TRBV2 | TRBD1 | TGTGCCAGCAGTGAAGCCGGGGACAGGTTGCTCCACGAGCAGTACTTC | CASSEAGDRLLHEQYF
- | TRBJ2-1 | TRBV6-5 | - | TGTGCCAGCAGTTACCACACAGGGACCCCTGAGCAGTTCTTC | CASSYHTGTPEQFF
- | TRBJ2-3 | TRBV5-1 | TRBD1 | TGCGCCAGCAGTACGGACAGGGGTCGGGCGGTCAGCACAGATACGCAGTATTTT | CASSTDRGRAVSTDTQYF
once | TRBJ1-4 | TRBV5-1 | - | TGCGCCAGCAGCCCCGAGGGCGGGGTCCCTGAAAAACTGTTTTTT | CASSPEGGVPEKLFF
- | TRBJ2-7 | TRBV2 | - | TGTGCCAGCAGTGAAGCGCCAGGCTACGAGCAGTACTTC | CASSEAPGYEQYF
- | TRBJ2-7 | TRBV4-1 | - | TGCGCCAGCAGCCAAGGATCCGGGACCTACGAGCAGTACTTC | CASSQGSGTYEQYF
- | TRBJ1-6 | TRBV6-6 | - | TGTGCCAGCACCCCGTCGGGACCCCTCCACTTT | CASTPSGPLHF